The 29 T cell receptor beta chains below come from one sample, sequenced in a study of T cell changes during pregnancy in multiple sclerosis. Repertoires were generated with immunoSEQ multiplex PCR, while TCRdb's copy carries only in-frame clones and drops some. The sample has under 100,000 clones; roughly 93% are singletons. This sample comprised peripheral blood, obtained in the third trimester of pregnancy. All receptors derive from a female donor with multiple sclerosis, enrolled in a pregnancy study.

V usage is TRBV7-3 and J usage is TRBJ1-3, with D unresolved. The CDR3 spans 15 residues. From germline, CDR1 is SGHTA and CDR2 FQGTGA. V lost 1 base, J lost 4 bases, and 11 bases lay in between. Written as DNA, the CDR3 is TGTGCCAGCAGCTTAAATGGTGGGAGAGGAAACACCATATATTTT. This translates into CASSLNGGRGNTIYF.

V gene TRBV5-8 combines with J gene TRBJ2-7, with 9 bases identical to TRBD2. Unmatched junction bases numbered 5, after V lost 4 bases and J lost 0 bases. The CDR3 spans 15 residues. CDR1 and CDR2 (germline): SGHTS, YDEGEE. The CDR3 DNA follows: TGTGCCAGCAGCCCTAGCGGGGTGAGCTCCTACGAGCAGTACTTC. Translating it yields CASSPSGVSSYEQYF.

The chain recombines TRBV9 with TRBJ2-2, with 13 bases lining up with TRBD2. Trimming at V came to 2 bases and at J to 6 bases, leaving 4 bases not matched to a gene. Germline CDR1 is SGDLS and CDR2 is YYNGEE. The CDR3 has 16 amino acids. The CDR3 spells CASSVTSGGAPGELFF. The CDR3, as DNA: TGTGCCAGCAGCGTTACTAGCGGGGGGGCCCCCGGGGAGCTGTTTTTT.

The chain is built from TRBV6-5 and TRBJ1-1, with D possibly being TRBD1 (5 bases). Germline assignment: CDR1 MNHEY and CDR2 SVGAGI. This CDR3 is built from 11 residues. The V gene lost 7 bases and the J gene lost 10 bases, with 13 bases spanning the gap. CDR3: CASTAGGAAFF. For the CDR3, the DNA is TGTGCCAGCACTGCAGGTGGGGCAGCTTTCTTT.

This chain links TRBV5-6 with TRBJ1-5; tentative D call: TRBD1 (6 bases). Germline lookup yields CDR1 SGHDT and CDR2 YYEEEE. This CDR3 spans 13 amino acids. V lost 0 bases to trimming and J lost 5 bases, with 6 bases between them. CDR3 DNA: TGTGCCAGCAGCTTGGGGACAGATCAGCCCCAGCATTTT. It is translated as CASSLGTDQPQHF.

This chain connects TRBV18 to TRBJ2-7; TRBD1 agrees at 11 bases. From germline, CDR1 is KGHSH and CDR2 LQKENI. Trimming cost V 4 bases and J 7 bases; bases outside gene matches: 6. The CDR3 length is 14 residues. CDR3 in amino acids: CASSLRTGGEEQYF. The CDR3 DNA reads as TGTGCCAGCTCACTCAGGACAGGGGGCGAGGAGCAGTACTTC.

The CDR3 DNA reads as TGTGCCAGCAGCGTAGACCCAGGCTTACAGTATAATTCACCCCTCCACTTT. This sequence encodes CASSVDPGLQYNSPLHF. The chain combines TRBV9 with TRBJ1-6; no reliable D call. V was shortened by 0 bases and J by 4 bases, with 14 bases between the two germline ends. Germline assignment: CDR1 SGDLS and CDR2 YYNGEE. There are 17 residues in the CDR3.

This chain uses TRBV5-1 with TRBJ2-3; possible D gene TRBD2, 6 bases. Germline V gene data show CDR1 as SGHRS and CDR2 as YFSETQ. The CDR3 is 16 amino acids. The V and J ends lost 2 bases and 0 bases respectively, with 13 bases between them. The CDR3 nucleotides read TGCGCCAGCAGCTTACTAGCAGTAGCTAGCACAGATACGCAGTATTTT. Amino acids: CASSLLAVASTDTQYF.

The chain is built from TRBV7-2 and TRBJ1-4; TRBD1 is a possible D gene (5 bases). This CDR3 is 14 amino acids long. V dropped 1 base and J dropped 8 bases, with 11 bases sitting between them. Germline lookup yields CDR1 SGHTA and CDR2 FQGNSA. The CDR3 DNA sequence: TGTGCCAGCAGCTTAGATAGGGGTAGGGAAAAACTGTTTTTT. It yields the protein CASSLDRGREKLFF.

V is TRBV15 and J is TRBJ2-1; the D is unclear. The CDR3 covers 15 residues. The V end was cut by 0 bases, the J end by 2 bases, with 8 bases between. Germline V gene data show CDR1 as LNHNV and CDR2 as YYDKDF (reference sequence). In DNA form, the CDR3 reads TGTGCCACCAGCAGAGATCTGTCTACCTACAATGAGCAGTTCTTC. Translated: CATSRDLSTYNEQFF.

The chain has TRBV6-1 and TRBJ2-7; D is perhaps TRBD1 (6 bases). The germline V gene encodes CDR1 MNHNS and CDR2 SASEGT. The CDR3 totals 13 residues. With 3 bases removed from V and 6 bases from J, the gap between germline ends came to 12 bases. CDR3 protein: CASSEQGMGEQYF. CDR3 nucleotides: TGTGCCAGCAGTGAGCAGGGGATGGGCGAGCAGTACTTC.

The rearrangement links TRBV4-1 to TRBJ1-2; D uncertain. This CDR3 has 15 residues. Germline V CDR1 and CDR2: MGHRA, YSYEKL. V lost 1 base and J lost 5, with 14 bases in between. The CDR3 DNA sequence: TGCGCCAGCAGCCAAGTGGCTCTTTCCCCTTATGGCTACACCTTC. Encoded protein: CASSQVALSPYGYTF.

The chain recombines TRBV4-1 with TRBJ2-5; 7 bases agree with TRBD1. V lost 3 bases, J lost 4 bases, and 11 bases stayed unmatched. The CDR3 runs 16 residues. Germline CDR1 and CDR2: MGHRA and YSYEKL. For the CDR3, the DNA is TGCGCCAGCAGCCAGAAGACCGGGACAGCTCGAGAGACCCAGTACTTC. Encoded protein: CASSQKTGTARETQYF.

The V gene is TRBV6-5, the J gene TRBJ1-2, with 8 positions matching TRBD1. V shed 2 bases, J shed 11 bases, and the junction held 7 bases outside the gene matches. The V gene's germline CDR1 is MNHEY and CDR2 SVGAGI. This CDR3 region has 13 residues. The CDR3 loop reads CASSYKDRVGYTF. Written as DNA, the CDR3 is TGTGCCAGCAGTTACAAGGACAGGGTAGGGTACACCTTC.

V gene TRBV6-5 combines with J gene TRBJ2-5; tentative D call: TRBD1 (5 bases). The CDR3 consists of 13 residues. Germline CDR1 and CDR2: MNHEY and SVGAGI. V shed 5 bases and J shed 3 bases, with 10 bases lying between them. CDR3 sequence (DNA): TGTGCCAGCAGTACCGACAGTGAAGAGACCCAGTACTTC. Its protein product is CASSTDSEETQYF.

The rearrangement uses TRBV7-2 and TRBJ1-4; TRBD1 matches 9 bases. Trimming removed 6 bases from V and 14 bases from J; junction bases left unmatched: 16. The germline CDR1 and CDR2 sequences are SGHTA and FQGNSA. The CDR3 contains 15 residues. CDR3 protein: CASSLTGGVIRRLFF. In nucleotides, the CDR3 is TGTGCCAGCAGTTTAACAGGGGGCGTTATCCGTCGTCTGTTTTTT.

For the CDR3, the DNA is TGTGCCACCAGCAGAGAAAAGGGGACTGAAGCTTTCTTT. Translation gives CATSREKGTEAFF. This chain links TRBV15 with TRBJ1-1, with a tentative D call TRBD1 (5 bases). V was shortened by 0 bases and J by 5 bases, with 7 bases between the two germline ends. Per germline, CDR1 LNHNV and CDR2 YYDKDF (reference sequence). The CDR3 has 13 residues. Together with reference TRBV15 and TRBJ1-1, the CDR3 gives the full variable domain: DAMVIQNPRYQVTQFGKPVTLSCSQTLNHNVMYWYQQKSSQAPKLLFHYYDKDFNNEADTPDNFQSRRPNTSFCFLDIRSPGLGDTAMYLCATSREKGTEAFFGQGTRLTVV.

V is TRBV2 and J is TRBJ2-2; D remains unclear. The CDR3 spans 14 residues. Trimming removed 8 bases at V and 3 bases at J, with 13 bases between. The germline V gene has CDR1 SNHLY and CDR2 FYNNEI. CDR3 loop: CASGDHPDTGELFF. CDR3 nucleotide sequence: TGTGCCAGCGGAGACCACCCGGACACCGGGGAGCTGTTTTTT.

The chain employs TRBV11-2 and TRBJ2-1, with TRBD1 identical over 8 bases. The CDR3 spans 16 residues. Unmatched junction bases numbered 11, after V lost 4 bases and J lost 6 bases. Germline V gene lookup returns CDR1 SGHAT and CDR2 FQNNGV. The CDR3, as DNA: TGTGCCAGCAGCTCCAGGACAGGGCCTCGGGGCAATGAGCAGTTCTTC. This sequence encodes CASSSRTGPRGNEQFF.

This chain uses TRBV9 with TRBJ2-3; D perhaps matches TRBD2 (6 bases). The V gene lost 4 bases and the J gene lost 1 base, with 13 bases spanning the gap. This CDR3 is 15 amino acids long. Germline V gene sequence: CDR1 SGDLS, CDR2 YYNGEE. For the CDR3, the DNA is TGTGCCAGCAGCCTCCCCGCTAGCGGCACAGATACGCAGTATTTT. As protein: CASSLPASGTDTQYF.

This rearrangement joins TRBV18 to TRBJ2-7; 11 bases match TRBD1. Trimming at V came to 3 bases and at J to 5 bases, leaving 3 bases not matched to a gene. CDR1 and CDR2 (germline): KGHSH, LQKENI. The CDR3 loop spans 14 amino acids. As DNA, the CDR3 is TGTGCCAGCTCACCCCCGGGACAGGGGGACGAGCAGTACTTC. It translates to CASSPPGQGDEQYF.

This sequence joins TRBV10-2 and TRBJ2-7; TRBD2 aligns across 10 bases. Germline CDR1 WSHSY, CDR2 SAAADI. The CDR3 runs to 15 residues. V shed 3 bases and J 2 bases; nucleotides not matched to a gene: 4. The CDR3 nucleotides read TGCGCCAGCAGTGATACTAGCGGGGACACCTACGAGCAGTACTTC. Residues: CASSDTSGDTYEQYF.

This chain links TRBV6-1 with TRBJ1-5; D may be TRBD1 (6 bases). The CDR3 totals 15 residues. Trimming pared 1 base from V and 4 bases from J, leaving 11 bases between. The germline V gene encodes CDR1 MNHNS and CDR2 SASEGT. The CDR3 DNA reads TGTGCCAGCAGTGAAGGGACAGCTGCGAATCAGCCCCAGCATTTT. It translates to CASSEGTAANQPQHF.

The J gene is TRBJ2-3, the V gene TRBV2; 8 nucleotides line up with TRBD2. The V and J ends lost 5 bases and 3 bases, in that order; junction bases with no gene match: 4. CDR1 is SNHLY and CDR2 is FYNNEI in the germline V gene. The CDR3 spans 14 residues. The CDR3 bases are TGTGCCAGCAGTTCGTTAGCGGGGACAGATACGCAGTATTTT. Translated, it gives CASSSLAGTDTQYF.

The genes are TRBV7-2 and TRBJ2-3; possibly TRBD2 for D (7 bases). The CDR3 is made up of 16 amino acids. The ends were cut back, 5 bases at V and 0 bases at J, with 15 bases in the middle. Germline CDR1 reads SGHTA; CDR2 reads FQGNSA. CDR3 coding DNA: TGTGCCAGCAGCCGACGGGGGGCGCTTAGCACAGATACGCAGTATTTT. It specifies CASSRRGALSTDTQYF.

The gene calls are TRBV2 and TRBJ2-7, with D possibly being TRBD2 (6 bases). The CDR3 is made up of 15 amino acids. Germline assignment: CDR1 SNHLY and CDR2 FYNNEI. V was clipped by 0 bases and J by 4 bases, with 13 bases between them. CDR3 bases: TGTGCCAGCAGTGAAGCGTGGGGGGTGTGGTACGAGCAGTACTTC. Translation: CASSEAWGVWYEQYF.

CDR3 sequence (DNA): TGTGCCAGCAGCTCTGGGACACCCTATGGCTACACCTTC. It encodes CASSSGTPYGYTF. This chain joins TRBV7-6 and TRBJ1-2, with a weak D call TRBD1 (6 bases). V shed 4 bases and J shed 4 bases, with 10 bases lying between them. The V gene's germline CDR1 is SGHVS and CDR2 FNYEAQ. CDR3 length: 13 residues.

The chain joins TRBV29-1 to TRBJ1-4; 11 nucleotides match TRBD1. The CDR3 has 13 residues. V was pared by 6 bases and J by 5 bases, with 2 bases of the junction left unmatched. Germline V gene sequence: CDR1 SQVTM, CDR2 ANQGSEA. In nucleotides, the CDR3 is TGCAGCGTAGGGGACAGGGGGAATGAAAAACTGTTTTTT. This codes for CSVGDRGNEKLFF. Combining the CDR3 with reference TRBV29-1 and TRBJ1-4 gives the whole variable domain SAVISQKPSRDICQRGTSLTIQCQVDSQVTMMFWYRQQPGQSLTLIATANQGSEATYESGFVIDKFPISRPNLTFSTLTVSNMSPEDSSIYLCSVGDRGNEKLFFGSGTQLSVL.

The CDR3 bases are TGTGCCAGTGGCTTTGACACCGGGGAGCTGTTTTTT. Amino acids: CASGFDTGELFF. This sequence joins TRBV7-9 and TRBJ2-2; D not certain. The CDR3 runs 12 residues. Between the trimmed V and J ends, which lost 9 bases and 3 bases, there was a span of 8 bases. Per the germline V gene, CDR1 is SEHNR and CDR2 is FQNEAQ (reference sequence).